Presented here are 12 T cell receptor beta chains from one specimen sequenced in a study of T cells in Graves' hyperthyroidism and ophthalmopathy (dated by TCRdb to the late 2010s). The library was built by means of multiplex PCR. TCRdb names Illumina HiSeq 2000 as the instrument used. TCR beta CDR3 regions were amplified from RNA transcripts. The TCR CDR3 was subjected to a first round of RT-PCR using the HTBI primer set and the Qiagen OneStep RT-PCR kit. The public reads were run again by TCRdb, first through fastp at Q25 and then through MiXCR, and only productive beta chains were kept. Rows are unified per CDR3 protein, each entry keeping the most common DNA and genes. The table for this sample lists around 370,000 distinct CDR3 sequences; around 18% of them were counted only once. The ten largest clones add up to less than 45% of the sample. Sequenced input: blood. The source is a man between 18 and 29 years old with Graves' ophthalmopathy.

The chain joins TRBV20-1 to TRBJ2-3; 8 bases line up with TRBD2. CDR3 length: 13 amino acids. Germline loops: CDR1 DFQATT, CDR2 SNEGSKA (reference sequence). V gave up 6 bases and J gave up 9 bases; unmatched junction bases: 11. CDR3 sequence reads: CSALSGAIETQYF. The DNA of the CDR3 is TGCAGTGCCCTTAGCGGGGCTATCGAGACGCAGTATTTT.

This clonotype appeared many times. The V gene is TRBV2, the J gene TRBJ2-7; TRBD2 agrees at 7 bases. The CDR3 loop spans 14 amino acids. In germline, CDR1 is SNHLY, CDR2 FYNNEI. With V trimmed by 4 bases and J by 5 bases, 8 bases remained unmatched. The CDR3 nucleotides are TGTGCCAGCAGTGGCAGCGGGGTTGGGAACGAGCAGTACTTC. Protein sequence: CASSGSGVGNEQYF.

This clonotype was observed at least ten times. CDR3 sequence reads: CASSLWDGAEAFF. The CDR3 coding sequence is TGTGCCAGCAGCTTGTGGGATGGGGCTGAAGCTTTCTTT. The V gene is TRBV5-6, the J gene TRBJ1-1; D remains ambiguous. This CDR3 region has 13 residues. Germline V gives CDR1 SGHDT, CDR2 YYEEEE. V gave up 1 base and J gave up 6 bases, with 10 bases separating them.

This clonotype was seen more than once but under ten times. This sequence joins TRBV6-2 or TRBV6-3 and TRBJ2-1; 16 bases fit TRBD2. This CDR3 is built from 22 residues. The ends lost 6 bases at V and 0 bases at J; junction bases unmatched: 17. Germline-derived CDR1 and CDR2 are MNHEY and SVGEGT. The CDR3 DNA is TGTGCCAGCAGCTCCGGTGGGACTAGCGGGGGGGCCCTTTTTAGCTCCTACAATGAGCAGTTCTTC. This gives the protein CASSSGGTSGGALFSSYNEQFF.

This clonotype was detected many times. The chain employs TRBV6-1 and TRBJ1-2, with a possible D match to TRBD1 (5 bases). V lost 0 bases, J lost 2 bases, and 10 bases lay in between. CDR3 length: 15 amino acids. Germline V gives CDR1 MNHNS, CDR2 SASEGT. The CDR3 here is CASSEADRANYGYTF. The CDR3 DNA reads TGTGCCAGCAGTGAAGCAGACAGAGCAAACTATGGCTACACCTTC.

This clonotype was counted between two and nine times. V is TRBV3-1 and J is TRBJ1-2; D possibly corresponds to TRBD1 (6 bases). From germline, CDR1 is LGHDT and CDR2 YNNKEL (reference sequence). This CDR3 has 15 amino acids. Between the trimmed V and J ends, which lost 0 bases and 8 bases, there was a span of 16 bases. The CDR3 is CASSQEVVRGEGYTF. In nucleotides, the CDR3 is TGTGCCAGCAGCCAAGAAGTGGTAAGGGGGGAAGGCTACACCTTC.

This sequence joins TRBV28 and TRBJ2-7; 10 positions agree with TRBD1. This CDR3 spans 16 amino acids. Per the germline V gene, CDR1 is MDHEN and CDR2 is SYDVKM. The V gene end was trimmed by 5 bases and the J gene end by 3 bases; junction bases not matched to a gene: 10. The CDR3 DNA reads TGTGCCAGCAGTCGCCCCGGGACAGGGGTTATCTACGAGCAGTACTTC. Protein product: CASSRPGTGVIYEQYF.

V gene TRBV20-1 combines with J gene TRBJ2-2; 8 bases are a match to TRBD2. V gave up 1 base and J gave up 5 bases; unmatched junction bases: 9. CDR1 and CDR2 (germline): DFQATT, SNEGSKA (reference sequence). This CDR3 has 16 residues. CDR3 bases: TGCAGTGCTAGAGCCTCAGCGGGGGTGGGGACCGGGGAGCTGTTTTTT. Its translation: CSARASAGVGTGELFF.

Written as DNA, the CDR3 is TGTGCCAGCAGCCAAGTGCGTTCACCCCTCCACTTT. Residues: CASSQVRSPLHF. V gene TRBV3-1 combines with J gene TRBJ1-6; D is unresolved. Trimming stripped 1 base from V and 9 bases from J, with 4 bases between. Germline V gives CDR1 LGHDT, CDR2 YNNKEL (reference sequence). The CDR3 spans 12 residues.

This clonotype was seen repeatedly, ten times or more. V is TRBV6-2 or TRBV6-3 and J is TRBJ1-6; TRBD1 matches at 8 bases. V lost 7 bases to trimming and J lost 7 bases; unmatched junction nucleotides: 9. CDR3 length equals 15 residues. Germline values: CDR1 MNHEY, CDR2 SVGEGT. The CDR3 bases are TGTGCCAGCAAATCGACAGGGGCAGACAATTCACCCCTCCACTTT. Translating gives CASKSTGADNSPLHF.

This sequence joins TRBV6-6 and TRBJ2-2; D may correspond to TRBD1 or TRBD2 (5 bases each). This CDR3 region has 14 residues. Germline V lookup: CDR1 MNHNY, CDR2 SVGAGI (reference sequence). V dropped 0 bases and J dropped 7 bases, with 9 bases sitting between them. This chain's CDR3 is CASSYSGGDGELFF. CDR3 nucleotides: TGTGCCAGCAGTTACTCTGGGGGTGACGGGGAGCTGTTTTTT.

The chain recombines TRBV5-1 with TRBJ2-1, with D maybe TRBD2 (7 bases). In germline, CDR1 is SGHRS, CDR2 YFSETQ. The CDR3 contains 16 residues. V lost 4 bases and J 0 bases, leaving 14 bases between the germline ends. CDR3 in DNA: TGCGCCAGCAGCCCGGAGGGGGGGGACTCCTACAATGAGCAGTTCTTC. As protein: CASSPEGGDSYNEQFF.